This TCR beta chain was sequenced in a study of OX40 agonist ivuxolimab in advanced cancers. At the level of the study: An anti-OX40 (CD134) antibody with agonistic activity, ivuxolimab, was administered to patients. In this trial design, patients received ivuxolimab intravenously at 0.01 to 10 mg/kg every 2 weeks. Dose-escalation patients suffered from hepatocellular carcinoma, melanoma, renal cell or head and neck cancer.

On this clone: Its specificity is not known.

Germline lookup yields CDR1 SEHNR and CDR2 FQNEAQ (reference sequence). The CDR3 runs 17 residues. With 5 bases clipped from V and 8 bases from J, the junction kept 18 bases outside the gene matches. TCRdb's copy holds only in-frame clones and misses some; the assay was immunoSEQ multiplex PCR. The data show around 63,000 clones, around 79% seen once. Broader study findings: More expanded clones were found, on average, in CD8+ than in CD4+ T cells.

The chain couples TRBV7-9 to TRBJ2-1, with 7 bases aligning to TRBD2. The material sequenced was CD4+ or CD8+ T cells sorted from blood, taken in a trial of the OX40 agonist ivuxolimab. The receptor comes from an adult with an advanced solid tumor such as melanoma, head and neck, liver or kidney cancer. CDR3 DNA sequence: TGTGCCAGCAGCCGCCCGATGTTTGCGGGAGAGGTCGATGAGCAGTTCTTC. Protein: CASSRPMFAGEVDEQFF.